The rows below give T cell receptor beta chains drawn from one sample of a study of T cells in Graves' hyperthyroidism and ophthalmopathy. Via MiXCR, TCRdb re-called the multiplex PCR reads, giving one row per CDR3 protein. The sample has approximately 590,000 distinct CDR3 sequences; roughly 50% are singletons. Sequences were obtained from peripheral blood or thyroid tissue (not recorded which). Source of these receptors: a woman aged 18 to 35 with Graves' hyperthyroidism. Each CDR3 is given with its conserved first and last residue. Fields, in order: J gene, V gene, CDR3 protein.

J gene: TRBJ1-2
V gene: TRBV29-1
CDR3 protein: CSVDPTRGGYTF

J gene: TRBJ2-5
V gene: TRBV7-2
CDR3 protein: CASSLVGQGFWVEETQYF

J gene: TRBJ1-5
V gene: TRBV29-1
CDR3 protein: CSIQGEGQPQHF

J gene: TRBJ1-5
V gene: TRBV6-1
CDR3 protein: CASGGQQGQPQHF

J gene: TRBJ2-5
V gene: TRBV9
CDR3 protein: CASSVHIAYRETQYF

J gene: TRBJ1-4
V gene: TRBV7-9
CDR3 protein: CASSLRALGEKLFF

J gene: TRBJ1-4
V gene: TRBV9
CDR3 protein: CASSVAGTDEKLFF

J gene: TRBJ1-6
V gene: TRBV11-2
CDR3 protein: CASSLDWMDRMRLHF

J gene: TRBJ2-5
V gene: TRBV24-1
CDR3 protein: CATSDSTVEGERGQETQYF

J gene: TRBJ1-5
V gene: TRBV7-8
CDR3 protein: CASSLANREPQHF

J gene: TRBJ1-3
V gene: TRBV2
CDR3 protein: CASTRQSSGHDGNTIYF